One and the same sample provided the 10 T cell receptor beta chains below, sequenced in a study of cytomegalovirus exposure and HLA in healthy donors. Vbeta (60) and Jbeta (13) primers were used in the PCR. Here immunoSEQ multiplex PCR was the method, and the copy in TCRdb shows in-frame clones only, minus some. Among more than 110,000 clones listed, about two thirds were seen once. Specimen: PBMCs. These receptors were collected from a woman between 55 and 75 years old in good health and CMV-seropositive.

This rearrangement joins TRBV7-2 to TRBJ1-5, with TRBD1 matching 8 bases. The CDR3 runs 15 residues. Germline-derived CDR1 and CDR2 are SGHTA and FQGNSA. With V trimmed by 5 bases and J by 0 bases, 3 bases remained unmatched. DNA of the CDR3: TGTGCCAGCAGCGTAACAGGGGGTAGCAATCAGCCCCAGCATTTT. Protein sequence: CASSVTGGSNQPQHF.

This chain joins TRBV6-1 and TRBJ1-5; no clear D. V lost 7 bases, J lost 3 bases, and 7 bases lay in between. Per the germline V gene, CDR1 is MNHNS and CDR2 is SASEGT. The CDR3 spans 12 residues. CDR3 sequence (DNA): TGTGCCAGCAAACTGTTCAATCAGCCCCAGCATTTT. This codes for CASKLFNQPQHF.

This clone occurred a few times. This rearrangement joins TRBV5-1 to TRBJ1-2; no reliable D call. V was cut by 4 bases and J by 8 bases, with 15 bases left in between. The CDR3 consists of 13 residues. From germline, CDR1 is SGHRS and CDR2 YFSETQ. CDR3: CASSVRRSLGYTF. CDR3 sequence (DNA): TGCGCCAGCAGCGTGAGACGGAGCCTAGGCTACACCTTC.

V gene TRBV29-1 combines with J gene TRBJ1-1, with D possibly matching TRBD1 (6 bases). Germline V gives CDR1 SQVTM, CDR2 ANQGSEA. Trimming removed 7 bases at V and 2 bases at J, with 11 bases between. This CDR3 spans 12 amino acids. As DNA, the CDR3 is TGCAGCGGCTCCAGGGGTAACACTGAAGCTTTCTTT. As protein: CSGSRGNTEAFF.

The chain combines TRBV28 with TRBJ2-7; 7 bases line up with TRBD1. This CDR3 is built from 14 residues. Germline V lookup: CDR1 MDHEN, CDR2 SYDVKM. With V trimmed by 6 bases and J by 6 bases, 11 bases remained unmatched. CDR3 loop: CASSSQGVNGEQYF. The CDR3 DNA reads as TGTGCCAGCAGCTCCCAGGGGGTCAATGGCGAGCAGTACTTC.

The chain uses TRBV7-3 and TRBJ1-1; weak D call: TRBD1 (6 bases). V gave up 4 bases and J gave up 4 bases, with 13 bases separating them. The CDR3 runs to 14 residues. CDR1 SGHTA and CDR2 FQGTGA come from the germline V gene. The CDR3 DNA follows: TGTGCCAGCAGCTCACAGGGTTTGGGCACTGAAGCTTTCTTT. Translating it yields CASSSQGLGTEAFF.

V and J are TRBV5-4 and TRBJ2-7, with 7 bases identical to TRBD2. Germline V gives CDR1 SGHNT, CDR2 YYREEE (reference sequence). The CDR3 is 17 residues long. Unmatched junction bases numbered 9, after V lost 0 bases and J lost 0 bases. As DNA, the CDR3 is TGTGCCAGCAGCTTGGGGGCTTACGGCGGGAGCTCCTACGAGCAGTACTTC. Amino acids: CASSLGAYGGSSYEQYF.

The V and J genes are TRBV6-1 and TRBJ2-1; 12 nucleotides match TRBD1. The V and J ends lost 11 bases and 8 bases, in that order; junction bases with no gene match: 10. The CDR3 runs 14 residues. The germline gives CDR1 MNHNS, CDR2 SASEGT. The DNA of the CDR3 is TGTGCCTGTTGGCGGGACAGGGGGCCCTATGAGCAGTTCTTC. It specifies CACWRDRGPYEQFF.

The chain combines TRBV5-4 with TRBJ2-1; TRBD2 agrees at 8 bases. This CDR3 comprises 15 residues. The germline V gene encodes CDR1 SGHNT and CDR2 YYREEE (reference sequence). The V and J ends lost 1 base and 7 bases, in that order; junction bases with no gene match: 7. The CDR3 loop reads CASSLPGTSLNEQFF. CDR3 nucleotide sequence: TGTGCCAGCAGCTTGCCCGGGACTAGTCTGAATGAGCAGTTCTTC.

This sequence joins TRBV28 and TRBJ2-1; 14 nucleotides align to TRBD2. Germline V gene sequence: CDR1 MDHEN, CDR2 SYDVKM. The CDR3 is 15 residues long. With V trimmed by 6 bases and J by 9 bases, 7 bases remained unmatched. CDR3 residues: CASRTGTSGGGEQFF. CDR3 coding DNA: TGTGCCAGCAGAACCGGGACTAGCGGGGGCGGTGAGCAGTTCTTC.